These 3 T cell receptor beta chains share one sample of origin, sequenced in a study of shared clonotypes between healthy human individuals. Method: immunoSEQ multiplex PCR; TCRdb's copy keeps in-frame clones and lacks some. The sample lists millions of clones; around 95% were seen once. The sequencing input was naive CD4+ T cells sorted from blood. The subset denotes: CD45RA+ positively selected. These receptor sequences come from a man aged 18 to 29 in good health.

This chain uses TRBV10-2 with TRBJ2-7, with 8 positions matching TRBD2. CDR3 length: 16 amino acids. Germline CDR1 reads WSHSY; CDR2 reads SAAADI. After removal of 8 bases from V and 0 bases from J, the junction contained 12 bases not matched to a gene. The CDR3 here is CASLKGLAGNSYEQYF. CDR3 DNA sequence: TGCGCCAGCCTTAAGGGGCTAGCGGGCAACTCCTACGAGCAGTACTTC.

The chain links TRBV28 to TRBJ1-5, with TRBD1 identical over 8 bases. The CDR3 sequence is 15 residues long. V dropped 5 bases and J dropped 4; count of bases not matched to a gene: 7. CDR1 MDHEN and CDR2 SYDVKM come from the germline V gene. For the CDR3, the DNA is TGTGCCAGCAGTCCCGGACAGGGTGGTAATCAGCCCCAGCATTTT. Its translation is CASSPGQGGNQPQHF.

The rearrangement joins TRBV9 to TRBJ2-1; 8 bases are shared with TRBD2. The V gene's germline CDR1 is SGDLS and CDR2 YYNGEE. This CDR3 spans 15 amino acids. The trim removed 2 bases at V and 3 bases at J, leaving 4 bases unmatched. This chain's CDR3 is CASSVSSGDYNEQFF. DNA for the CDR3: TGTGCCAGCAGCGTGAGTAGCGGGGACTACAATGAGCAGTTCTTC.